A single sample gave rise to the 26 T cell receptor beta chains below, sequenced in a study of shared clonotypes between healthy human individuals. Clones were read by immunoSEQ multiplex PCR, and TCRdb kept only the in-frame ones, dropping some. Of 450,000 to 600,000 clones detected, about four fifths appear once; the ten largest clones hold 10% to 15%. The sequenced sample was PBMCs. These receptors all come from a middle-aged woman in good health. Some clones in this sample may be carry-over from other donors' samples.

Comment on this clone: This CDR3 is also generated by other DNA sequences in the sample. The chain recombines TRBV18 with TRBJ1-4; no firm D call. V lost 1 base to trimming and J lost 0 bases, with 6 bases between them. Germline V gene sequence: CDR1 KGHSH, CDR2 LQKENI. The CDR3 runs 15 residues. CDR3 loop: CASSPRTATNEKLFF. The CDR3 coding sequence is TGTGCCAGCTCACCACGAACCGCAACTAATGAAAAACTGTTTTTT.

The chain uses TRBV7-6 and TRBJ2-1; a possible D gene is TRBD2 (6 bases). The CDR3 extends over 14 amino acids. V dropped 4 bases and J dropped 9 bases, with 16 bases sitting between them. CDR1 SGHVS and CDR2 FNYEAQ come from the germline V gene. The CDR3 DNA reads TGTGCCAGCAGCTATCGGAAGGTCGGGGGTGAGCAGTTCTTC. Amino acid sequence: CASSYRKVGGEQFF.

This clone appeared once. The chain couples TRBV5-8 to TRBJ1-1; 9 bases match TRBD1. The CDR3 spans 16 residues. Germline V lookup: CDR1 SGHTS, CDR2 YDEGEE. The V gene end was trimmed by 0 bases and the J gene end by 8 bases; junction bases not matched to a gene: 11. The CDR3 reads CASSLEGQGRKIEAFF. The CDR3 DNA follows: TGTGCCAGCAGCTTGGAAGGACAGGGGCGAAAGATAGAAGCTTTCTTT.

This CDR3 is CASSLPRGGYNEQFF. The CDR3 nucleotides read TGTGCCAGCAGTTTGCCCAGGGGGGGGTACAATGAGCAGTTCTTC. The J gene is TRBJ2-1, the V gene TRBV28; D may be TRBD1 or TRBD2 (7 bases each). The V and J ends lost 3 bases and 4 bases respectively, with 13 bases between them. The CDR3 length is 15 residues. CDR1 and CDR2 from the germline V gene are MDHEN and SYDVKM.

V usage is TRBV2 and J usage is TRBJ1-5; 9 positions match TRBD1. The germline gives CDR1 SNHLY, CDR2 FYNNEI. The CDR3 contains 18 residues. With V trimmed by 0 bases and J by 5 bases, 11 bases remained unmatched. This CDR3 reads CASSEAPPAWDRDQPQHF. The CDR3, as DNA: TGTGCCAGCAGTGAAGCGCCGCCAGCATGGGACAGGGATCAGCCCCAGCATTTT. Together with reference TRBV2 and TRBJ1-5, the CDR3 gives the full variable domain: EPEVTQTPSHQVTQMGQEVILRCVPISNHLYFYWYRQILGQKVEFLVSFYNNEISEKSEIFDDQFSVERPDGSNFTLKIRSTKLEDSAMYFCASSEAPPAWDRDQPQHFGDGTRLSIL.

The chain couples TRBV11-2 to TRBJ2-3; 8 positions match TRBD1. The V gene's germline CDR1 is SGHAT and CDR2 FQNNGV. The length of the CDR3 is 16 residues. J lost 11 bases, V lost 8 bases, and 21 bases had no gene match. The CDR3 loop reads CASSSYRGSAQYGQYF. As DNA, the CDR3 is TGTGCCAGCTCAAGTTACAGGGGGTCGGCCCAATACGGGCAGTATTTT.

The sample holds a few counts of this clone. The V gene is TRBV2, the J gene TRBJ2-7, with 7 bases identical to TRBD1. Unmatched junction bases numbered 8, after V lost 4 bases and J lost 2 bases. The length of the CDR3 is 15 residues. Germline V gives CDR1 SNHLY, CDR2 FYNNEI. The CDR3 region has the DNA TGTGCCAGCAGTGTTGAGGGGGCAGGGACCTACGAGCAGTACTTC. Its protein product is CASSVEGAGTYEQYF.

V and J are TRBV7-3 and TRBJ1-2; 8 bases match TRBD1. The CDR3 runs to 15 residues. Germline V gene sequence: CDR1 SGHTA, CDR2 FQGTGA. V shed 2 bases, J shed 8 bases, and the junction held 10 bases outside the gene matches. The CDR3 nucleotides read TGTGCCAGCAGCTTAGATCCCAGGGGGCTTGGCGGCTACACCTTC. This encodes CASSLDPRGLGGYTF.

The V and J genes are TRBV11-2 and TRBJ2-3, with D possibly being TRBD1 (6 bases). Trimming took 3 bases from V and 6 from J, leaving 16 bases between them. Germline CDR1 is SGHAT and CDR2 is FQNNGV. The CDR3 extends over 15 amino acids. In DNA, the CDR3 is TGTGCCAGCAGCTTCAGGGGAACACACACGGATACGCAGTATTTT. Amino acids: CASSFRGTHTDTQYF. The entire variable domain, with the rest obtained from reference TRBV11-2 and TRBJ2-3, is as follows: EAGVAQSPRYKIIEKRQSVAFWCNPISGHATLYWYQQILGQGPKLLIQFQNNGVVDDSQLPKDRFSAERLKGVDSTLKIQPAKLEDSAVYLCASSFRGTHTDTQYFGPGTRLTVL.

The V gene is TRBV28, the J gene TRBJ1-1, with D maybe TRBD1 (6 bases). The germline gives CDR1 MDHEN, CDR2 SYDVKM. V dropped 6 bases and J dropped 2 bases, with 19 bases sitting between them. The CDR3 contains 16 residues. The CDR3 nucleotides are TGTGCCAGCAGGCGGGGTCCGGGGGCCCTAAACACTGAAGCTTTCTTT. Translation: CASRRGPGALNTEAFF.

This clone turned up a few times. The chain carries TRBV9 and TRBJ2-3; D call uncertain. CDR3 length: 15 residues. CDR1 and CDR2 from the germline V gene are SGDLS and YYNGEE. V gave up 3 bases and J gave up 1 base, with 12 bases separating them. The CDR3 bases are TGTGCCAGCAGCGGTCAACCCCCCCGCACAGATACGCAGTATTTT. Translating it yields CASSGQPPRTDTQYF.

The chain is built from TRBV7-2 and TRBJ1-1, with D maybe TRBD1 (5 bases). The CDR3 is 17 amino acids. Germline CDR1 and CDR2: SGHTA and FQGNSA. Trimming pared 1 base from V and 4 bases from J, leaving 19 bases between. The CDR3 coding sequence is TGTGCCAGCAGCTTAGGGAGGGGTGGAAGGCTGCTCACTGAAGCTTTCTTT. It codes for CASSLGRGGRLLTEAFF.

The V gene is TRBV28, the J gene TRBJ2-7; 7 nucleotides line up with TRBD1. In germline, CDR1 is MDHEN, CDR2 SYDVKM. CDR3 length: 15 residues. Germline trimming cut 7 bases from V and 5 bases from J; bases unmatched to any gene: 14. The CDR3 loop is CASTTGAPIGDEQYF. As DNA, the CDR3 is TGTGCCAGCACAACAGGGGCCCCGATCGGCGACGAGCAGTACTTC.

The count of this clone is one. The chain combines TRBV28 with TRBJ1-2; no firm D call. CDR3 length: 15 amino acids. Germline V gene sequence: CDR1 MDHEN, CDR2 SYDVKM. Deletions cut 6 bases from V and 3 bases from J, with 17 bases between. CDR3 DNA sequence: TGTGCCAGCAGCCGAGGCACCCACGCGTACTATGGCTACACCTTC. It is translated as CASSRGTHAYYGYTF.

This rearrangement joins TRBV2 to TRBJ1-2; D gene unclear. Germline V CDR1 and CDR2: SNHLY, FYNNEI. The ends were cut back, 4 bases at V and 12 bases at J, with 9 bases in the middle. The CDR3 spans 10 residues. Written as DNA, the CDR3 is TGTGCCAGCAGTGTAGGAAAGAACACCTTC. It codes for CASSVGKNTF.

The genes are TRBV28 and TRBJ1-2; D is perhaps TRBD1 (5 bases). The CDR3 spans 14 residues. Germline assignment: CDR1 MDHEN and CDR2 SYDVKM. V lost 6 bases and J lost 8, with 19 bases in between. The CDR3 bases are TGTGCCAGCAGAGAACGTGGGGGTCAAGTGGGCTACACCTTC. It is translated as CASRERGGQVGYTF.

The J gene is TRBJ2-7, the V gene TRBV11-2, with 7 nucleotides matching TRBD2. CDR1 is SGHAT and CDR2 is FQNNGV in the germline V gene. There are 14 residues in the CDR3. Germline trimming cut 1 base from V and 2 bases from J; bases unmatched to any gene: 2. As DNA, the CDR3 is TGTGCCAGCAGCTTAGGGCTAGCGGCCTACGAGCAGTACTTC. Its translation is CASSLGLAAYEQYF. The complete variable domain, with remaining parts taken from reference TRBV11-2 and TRBJ2-7, reads EAGVAQSPRYKIIEKRQSVAFWCNPISGHATLYWYQQILGQGPKLLIQFQNNGVVDDSQLPKDRFSAERLKGVDSTLKIQPAKLEDSAVYLCASSLGLAAYEQYFGPGTRLTVT.

V is TRBV7-2 and J is TRBJ1-5; D gene uncertain. There are 19 residues in the CDR3. Germline V gene data show CDR1 as SGHTA and CDR2 as FQGNSA. V gave up 1 base and J gave up 2 bases, with 21 bases separating them. The CDR3 region is CASSLVPGVTLGGNQPQHF. Here the CDR3 DNA reads TGTGCCAGCAGCTTAGTCCCTGGGGTAACCCTCGGCGGCAATCAGCCCCAGCATTTT.

A few counts support this clone. This chain uses TRBV5-1 with TRBJ1-2; TRBD1 is a possible D gene (5 bases). The CDR3 sequence is 12 residues long. The V gene's germline CDR1 is SGHRS and CDR2 YFSETQ. Trimming took 5 bases from V and 6 from J, leaving 11 bases between them. CDR3 region: CASRTVRDGYTF. Here the CDR3 DNA reads TGCGCCAGCAGGACGGTCAGGGATGGCTACACCTTC.

This sequence joins TRBV7-2 and TRBJ2-7, with 7 bases aligning to TRBD1. Germline V gene sequence: CDR1 SGHTA, CDR2 FQGNSA. Unmatched junction bases numbered 12, after V lost 1 base and J lost 6 bases. The CDR3 runs to 16 residues. This CDR3 reads CASSLDSGTDLSEQYF. The CDR3 DNA reads as TGTGCCAGCAGCTTAGATTCAGGGACAGACCTCTCCGAGCAGTACTTC. Together with reference TRBV7-2 and TRBJ2-7, the CDR3 gives the full variable domain: GAGVSQSPSNKVTEKGKDVELRCDPISGHTALYWYRQSLGQGLEFLIYFQGNSAPDKSGLPSDRFSAERTGGSVSTLTIQRTQQEDSAVYLCASSLDSGTDLSEQYFGPGTRLTVT.

CDR3 protein: CASSDNRDIIDQPQHF. The CDR3 region has the DNA TGTGCCAGCAGTGACAACCGGGACATCATTGATCAGCCCCAGCATTTT. The chain couples TRBV6-1 to TRBJ1-5; perhaps TRBD1 as D (6 bases). Germline assignment: CDR1 MNHNS and CDR2 SASEGT. The CDR3 covers 16 residues. V lost 3 bases to trimming and J lost 5 bases, with 17 bases between them.

The chain's CDR3 is CASSVSGTAREQYF. The CDR3 region has the DNA TGTGCCAGCAGTGTTAGCGGGACTGCGAGAGAGCAGTACTTC. The chain couples TRBV25-1 to TRBJ2-7, with 8 bases identical to TRBD2. Germline-derived CDR1 and CDR2 are MGHDK and SYGVNS. The ends lost 4 bases at V and 7 bases at J; junction bases unmatched: 9. The CDR3 consists of 14 residues.

The chain joins TRBV20-1 to TRBJ2-5; D perhaps matches TRBD1 (6 bases). The CDR3 is made up of 11 amino acids. Germline CDR1 is DFQATT and CDR2 is SNEGSKA (reference sequence). CDR3 sequence: CSLGQQETQYF. The CDR3 nucleotides are TGCAGCCTAGGACAGCAAGAGACCCAGTACTTC.

This sequence joins TRBV18 and TRBJ2-1; 9 nucleotides line up with TRBD2. The length of the CDR3 is 15 residues. Losses at the gene ends were 7 bases for V and 5 bases for J; bases not matched to a gene: 9. CDR1 is KGHSH, CDR2 LQKENI, per germline. This CDR3 reads CASLSNSGSNNEQFF. In DNA form, the CDR3 reads TGTGCCAGCTTGTCCAATAGCGGGAGTAACAATGAGCAGTTCTTC.

This clone was detected only once. This chain uses TRBV9 with TRBJ2-7; 15 bases are shared with TRBD2. The CDR3 is 15 amino acids. CDR1 SGDLS and CDR2 YYNGEE come from the germline V gene. The V gene end was trimmed by 4 bases and the J gene end by 4 bases; junction bases not matched to a gene: 3. The CDR3 is CASSQGTSGRYEQYF. The DNA for the CDR3 is TGTGCCAGCAGCCAAGGGACTAGCGGGAGGTACGAGCAGTACTTC.

Regarding this clone: The sample carries other DNA sequences with the same CDR3. The CDR3 here is CASSRRDYQETQYF. As DNA, the CDR3 is TGTGCCAGCAGCCGGAGGGACTACCAAGAGACCCAGTACTTC. The chain is built from TRBV14 and TRBJ2-5; a weak D match, TRBD2 (6 bases). The CDR3 is 14 amino acids. Between the trimmed V and J ends, which lost 4 bases and 0 bases, there was a span of 9 bases. Germline CDR1 reads SGHDN; CDR2 reads FVKESK. The full variable domain, completed using reference TRBV14 and TRBJ2-5, is EAGVTQFPSHSVIEKGQTVTLRCDPISGHDNLYWYRRVMGKEIKFLLHFVKESKQDESGMPNNRFLAERTGGTYSTLKVQPAELEDSGVYFCASSRRDYQETQYFGPGTRLLVL.